A selection of T cell receptor beta chains follows, all from one sample in a study of blood T cells in healthy people across ages. TCRdb re-analysed the 5' RACE reads in MiXCR, keeping a single row per CDR3 protein. The repertoire holds roughly 800,000 distinct CDR3 sequences, with approximately 25% as singletons. The same sample was also studied in work on T cells of mothers and their children.

The sample comprised blood. All receptors come from a boy aged 5-17 years in good health. Each CDR3 is given with its conserved first and last residue. Fields, in order: clone size, V gene, D gene, J gene, CDR3 DNA, CDR3 protein. The D gene is left open where the match is weak. Clone size is given for some rows only: seen once, a few or many times, or a class if the clone is expanded.

few	TRBV29-1	TRBD1	TRBJ1-5	TGCAGCGTAGGGGGCCCCAATCAGCCCCAGCATTTT	CSVGGPNQPQHF
few	TRBV9	TRBD2	TRBJ2-5	TGTGCCAGCAGCGCCCCAGGACTAGCGGGGACCCCGTTCTTC	CASSAPGLAGTPFF
.	TRBV12-3/TRBV12-4	TRBD1	TRBJ1-5	TGTGCCAGCAGTTTACGGACAGGTCATTTAAGCAATCAGCCCCAGCATTTT	CASSLRTGHLSNQPQHF
.	TRBV25-1	.	TRBJ2-7	TGTGCCAGCAGTGATACCGTACTGGGGGAGCAGTACTTC	CASSDTVLGEQYF
.	TRBV12-3/TRBV12-4	.	TRBJ1-6	TGTGCCAGCACCCTAGGGGGGGATTCACCCCTCCACTTT	CASTLGGDSPLHF
few	TRBV3-1	TRBD2	TRBJ2-5	TGTGCCAGCAGCCTGACGACTAGCGCAGAGACCCAGTACTTC	CASSLTTSAETQYF
few	TRBV2	.	TRBJ2-5	TGTGCCAGCAGCGCCCGGTACGAGTGGCAAGAGACCCAGTACTTC	CASSARYEWQETQYF
few	TRBV7-9	.	TRBJ1-5	TGTGCCAGCAGCTTAGACAGGGCGGACCAGCCCCAGCATTTT	CASSLDRADQPQHF
.	TRBV20-1	.	TRBJ1-2	TGCAGTGCTAGAGATTTGAGGGTTTCAAGCTATGGCTACACCTTC	CSARDLRVSSYGYTF
.	TRBV20-1	.	TRBJ1-4	TGCAGTGCTAAACAGGCCCCCAATGAAAAACTGTTTTTT	CSAKQAPNEKLFF
.	TRBV5-6	.	TRBJ2-5	TGTGCCAGCAGCGAAACGTCCGGGAACGAAGAGACCCAGTACTTC	CASSETSGNEETQYF
.	TRBV20-1	TRBD2	TRBJ2-3	TGCAGTGCTATGGTAGCGGGAGGCCCCACAGATACGCAGTATTTT	CSAMVAGGPTDTQYF
many	TRBV29-1	TRBD2	TRBJ2-5	TGCAGCGTTGTACTAGCGGGAGAGACCCAGTACTTC	CSVVLAGETQYF
.	TRBV4-1	.	TRBJ2-4	TGCGCCAGCAGCCAAGAACCGAGGGGCATTCAGTACTTC	CASSQEPRGIQYF